The 24 T cell receptor beta chains listed next were all sequenced from one sample in a study of blood T cell repertoires in COVID-19. Some clones are missing from TCRdb's copy, which holds only in-frame ones; the method was immunoSEQ multiplex PCR. The sample has roughly 150,000 clones, more than 70% seen once; the top ten hold 5% to 6%. Sequenced material: PBMCs or T cells enriched from blood (not recorded which). The origin of the receptors is a man between 40 and 49 years old who had recovered from COVID-19.

This clone is labeled as medium-sized (0.01 to 0.1%). V usage is TRBV19 and J usage is TRBJ1-5; a possible D gene is TRBD1 (6 bases). V was cut by 0 bases and J by 7 bases, with 13 bases left in between. The CDR3 spans 15 residues. Germline CDR1 is LNHDA and CDR2 is SQIVND (reference sequence). CDR3: CASSIDGAQGQPQHF. The CDR3 nucleotides are TGTGCCAGTAGTATAGATGGGGCTCAGGGGCAGCCCCAGCATTTT.

This clone came up a few times. The gene calls are TRBV5-1 and TRBJ1-6; TRBD1 is a possible D gene (5 bases). This CDR3 is 15 amino acids long. Germline CDR1 SGHRS, CDR2 YFSETQ. V was cut by 0 bases and J by 8 bases, with 12 bases left in between. The CDR3 protein is CASSLAGREDSPLHF. The DNA for the CDR3 is TGCGCCAGCAGCTTGGCCGGCAGGGAGGATTCACCCCTCCACTTT.

This clone was seen once. J is TRBJ1-1 and V is TRBV5-1; D not certain. Deletions cut 6 bases from V and 5 bases from J, with 14 bases between. The V gene's germline CDR1 is SGHRS and CDR2 YFSETQ. This CDR3 is 13 amino acids long. In DNA form, the CDR3 reads TGCGCCAGCACCTCTGAGGGTGGTACTGAAGCTTTCTTT. Its protein product is CASTSEGGTEAFF. Drawing the rest from reference TRBV5-1 and TRBJ1-1, the complete variable domain is KAGVTQTPRYLIKTRGQQVTLSCSPISGHRSVSWYQQTPGQGLQFLFEYFSETQRNKGNFPGRFSGRQFSNSRSEMNVSTLELGDSALYLCASTSEGGTEAFFGQGTRLTVV.

This clone appeared a few times. This chain connects TRBV30 to TRBJ2-3, with D unclear. Germline-derived CDR1 and CDR2 are GTSNPN and SVGIG (reference sequence). V was cut by 2 bases and J by 0 bases, with 6 bases left in between. The length of the CDR3 is 13 residues. CDR3 protein: CAWSSQSTDTQYF. As DNA, the CDR3 is TGTGCCTGGAGTTCTCAGAGCACAGATACGCAGTATTTT.

The chain combines TRBV7-9 with TRBJ1-5, with D possibly TRBD1 on 5 matching bases. CDR1 and CDR2 from the germline V gene are SEHNR and FQNEAQ (reference sequence). V was trimmed by 1 base and J by 8 bases, leaving 9 bases between them. This CDR3 region has 13 residues. In DNA, the CDR3 is TGTGCCAGCAGCTTAGGACAGTGGGAGCCCCAGCATTTT. It specifies CASSLGQWEPQHF.

The chain links TRBV24-1 to TRBJ1-2; D gene ambiguous. Trimming stripped 7 bases from V and 3 bases from J, with 14 bases between. In germline, CDR1 is KGHDR, CDR2 SFDVKD. The CDR3 totals 14 residues. The CDR3 DNA reads as TGTGCCACCAGCGACGCGGGGTTATACTATGGCTACACCTTC. This codes for CATSDAGLYYGYTF.

The chain uses TRBV4-1 and TRBJ1-1; D gene unclear. This CDR3 is built from 14 residues. Trimming removed 0 bases at V and 0 bases at J, with 5 bases between. Germline V gene sequence: CDR1 MGHRA, CDR2 YSYEKL. The CDR3 DNA is TGCGCCAGCAGCCAAGATGCGGTGAACACTGAAGCTTTCTTT. Translated: CASSQDAVNTEAFF.

This chain links TRBV30 with TRBJ2-1; no definite D call. V was pared by 1 base and J by 1 base, with 5 bases between. This CDR3 region has 13 residues. Germline V gives CDR1 GTSNPN, CDR2 SVGIG (reference sequence). The CDR3 DNA follows: TGTGCCTGGAGTGATCAGTCCTACAATGAGCAGTTCTTC. Its translation: CAWSDQSYNEQFF.

The CDR3 DNA sequence: TGTGCCAGCAGTTTTGCAGTCACTGAAGCTTTCTTT. Protein: CASSFAVTEAFF. The chain links TRBV12-3 or TRBV12-4 to TRBJ1-1, with no clear D. V lost 3 bases and J 4 bases, leaving 6 bases between the germline ends. This CDR3 region has 12 residues.

This clone was observed a handful of times. J is TRBJ2-2 and V is TRBV9; 9 bases map to TRBD2. The length of the CDR3 is 17 residues. V was pared by 4 bases and J by 5 bases, with 12 bases of the junction left unmatched. The germline CDR1 and CDR2 sequences are SGDLS and YYNGEE. This CDR3 is CASSSAGGPLGTGELFF. In DNA form, the CDR3 reads TGTGCCAGCAGCTCAGCGGGGGGCCCCTTGGGAACCGGGGAGCTGTTTTTT. Complete variable domain (other parts from reference TRBV9 and TRBJ2-2): DSGVTQTPKHLITATGQRVTLRCSPRSGDLSVYWYQQSLDQGLQFLIQYYNGEERAKGNILERFSAQQFPDLHSELNLSSLELGDSALYFCASSSAGGPLGTGELFFGEGSRLTVL.

The chain carries TRBV18 and TRBJ2-3; perhaps TRBD1 as D (5 bases). Trimming took off 2 bases at V and 3 bases at J, with 6 bases between the two ends. The CDR3 consists of 13 residues. Germline V gene lookup returns CDR1 KGHSH and CDR2 LQKENI. Here the CDR3 DNA reads TGTGCCAGCTCACCAAGACAGACAGATACGCAGTATTTT. Translated: CASSPRQTDTQYF.

This chain joins TRBV6-5 and TRBJ2-5, with a possible D match to TRBD1 (5 bases). The germline V gene has CDR1 MNHEY and CDR2 SVGAGI. The V and J ends lost 7 bases and 3 bases respectively, with 15 bases between them. This CDR3 is built from 14 residues. CDR3 nucleotide sequence: TGTGCCAGCAAAAGGGGTTATGTGGAAGAGACCCAGTACTTC. This gives the protein CASKRGYVEETQYF.

The chain has TRBV6-5 and TRBJ2-3, with 7 positions matching TRBD2. Per germline, CDR1 MNHEY and CDR2 SVGAGI. The V and J ends lost 7 bases and 3 bases, in that order; junction bases with no gene match: 7. The CDR3 length is 14 residues. The CDR3 bases are TGTGCCAGCAAAATGCCCGGGGGGACAGATACGCAGTATTTT. Its protein product is CASKMPGGTDTQYF.

This clone was counted once. The V gene is TRBV6-5, the J gene TRBJ2-5; TRBD2 matches at 7 bases. J lost 2 bases, V lost 10 bases, and 10 bases had no gene match. Germline loops: CDR1 MNHEY, CDR2 SVGAGI. The CDR3 consists of 14 residues. The CDR3 reads CANSRSGVQETQYF. The CDR3, as DNA: TGTGCCAACAGCCGGAGCGGGGTTCAAGAGACCCAGTACTTC.

The chain carries TRBV29-1 and TRBJ1-1; 12 bases are shared with TRBD1. J lost 6 bases, V lost 6 bases, and 5 bases had no gene match. Germline loops: CDR1 SQVTM, CDR2 ANQGSEA. The CDR3 covers 13 residues. CDR3 DNA: TGCAGCGTCCCGGGACAGGGGGCCTCTGAAGCTTTCTTT. It translates to CSVPGQGASEAFF. The whole variable domain, filled in from reference TRBV29-1 and TRBJ1-1, reads SAVISQKPSRDICQRGTSLTIQCQVDSQVTMMFWYRQQPGQSLTLIATANQGSEATYESGFVIDKFPISRPNLTFSTLTVSNMSPEDSSIYLCSVPGQGASEAFFGQGTRLTVV.

The chain combines TRBV7-9 with TRBJ2-4; maybe TRBD2 (5 bases). The ends were cut back, 2 bases at V and 9 bases at J, with 14 bases in the middle. Germline-derived CDR1 and CDR2 are SEHNR and FQNEAQ (reference sequence). The CDR3 consists of 14 residues. The CDR3 loop reads CASSLINAGSIQYF. The CDR3 nucleotides read TGTGCCAGCAGCTTAATCAATGCGGGTTCCATTCAGTACTTC.

This clone turned up a few times. The rearrangement links TRBV7-2 to TRBJ1-2; TRBD1 matches 8 bases. With V trimmed by 1 base and J by 6 bases, 10 bases remained unmatched. This CDR3 comprises 16 residues. The germline V gene has CDR1 SGHTA and CDR2 FQGNSA. The chain's CDR3 is CASSLGQGFAKDGYTF. For the CDR3, the DNA is TGTGCCAGCAGCTTAGGACAGGGGTTCGCGAAGGATGGCTACACCTTC.

The V call is TRBV6-5, the J call TRBJ1-6, with 10 bases fitting TRBD1. CDR3 length equals 14 residues. Germline V gene lookup returns CDR1 MNHEY and CDR2 SVGAGI. V lost 5 bases, J lost 7 bases, and 2 bases stayed unmatched. The CDR3: CASSQGQGNSPLHF. The CDR3 bases are TGTGCCAGCAGTCAGGGACAGGGGAATTCACCCCTCCACTTT.

The CDR3 region is CASSPADGGTVHQETQYF. The CDR3 DNA reads as TGTGCCAGCAGCCCCGCGGATGGGGGGACAGTACATCAAGAGACCCAGTACTTC. The gene calls are TRBV4-2 and TRBJ2-5; D is perhaps TRBD1 (7 bases). Trimming took 4 bases from V and 2 from J, leaving 23 bases between them. The CDR3 totals 18 residues. Germline-derived CDR1 and CDR2 are LGHNA and YNFKEQ.

This clone was recorded once. The chain recombines TRBV4-2 with TRBJ2-2; D ambiguous. CDR1 is LGHNA, CDR2 YNFKEQ, per germline. The V and J ends lost 0 bases and 5 bases respectively, with 10 bases between them. This CDR3 contains 15 residues. CDR3 coding DNA: TGTGCCAGCAGCCAAGATCGGTTTGAGACCGGGGAGCTGTTTTTT. This codes for CASSQDRFETGELFF.

This chain connects TRBV5-1 to TRBJ2-1, with D possibly matching TRBD2 (6 bases). The CDR3 spans 14 residues. V gave up 5 bases and J gave up 0 bases, with 9 bases separating them. The germline CDR1 and CDR2 sequences are SGHRS and YFSETQ. The CDR3 bases are TGCGCCAGCAGACCGACTAGCTCCTACAATGAGCAGTTCTTC. This gives the protein CASRPTSSYNEQFF. The full variable domain, rest sourced from reference TRBV5-1 and TRBJ2-1, is KAGVTQTPRYLIKTRGQQVTLSCSPISGHRSVSWYQQTPGQGLQFLFEYFSETQRNKGNFPGRFSGRQFSNSRSEMNVSTLELGDSALYLCASRPTSSYNEQFFGPGTRLTVL.

The rearrangement joins TRBV7-6 to TRBJ2-1; tentatively, D is TRBD2 (6 bases). CDR1 and CDR2 from the germline V gene are SGHVS and FNYEAQ. The CDR3 runs to 15 residues. V gave up 1 base and J gave up 0 bases, with 7 bases separating them. As DNA, the CDR3 is TGTGCCAGCAGCTTAGACGGGAGCTCCTACAATGAGCAGTTCTTC. Translating gives CASSLDGSSYNEQFF.

The CDR3 sequence is CSVSDRGIQETQYF. CDR3 nucleotide sequence: TGCAGCGTGAGCGACAGGGGAATCCAAGAGACCCAGTACTTC. V gene TRBV29-1 combines with J gene TRBJ2-5; 8 positions match TRBD1. Germline assignment: CDR1 SQVTM and CDR2 ANQGSEA. The CDR3 has 14 residues. V shed 6 bases and J 1 base; nucleotides not matched to a gene: 7.

Details on this clone: This same CDR3 is encoded by further DNA sequences in the sample. This sequence joins TRBV11-1 and TRBJ2-6; D is unresolved. V lost 9 bases and J 0 bases, leaving 15 bases between the germline ends. CDR3 size: 16 residues. Per the germline V gene, CDR1 is SGHAT and CDR2 is FQDESV (reference sequence). CDR3 sequence: CASSPFVSSGANVLTF. CDR3 sequence (DNA): TGTGCCAGTAGCCCATTCGTGAGCTCTGGGGCCAACGTCCTGACTTTC. Drawing the rest from reference TRBV11-1 and TRBJ2-6, the complete variable domain is EAEVAQSPRYKITEKSQAVAFWCDPISGHATLYWYRQILGQGPELLVQFQDESVVDDSQLPKDRFSAERLKGVDSTLKIQPAELGDSAMYLCASSPFVSSGANVLTFGAGSRLTVL.